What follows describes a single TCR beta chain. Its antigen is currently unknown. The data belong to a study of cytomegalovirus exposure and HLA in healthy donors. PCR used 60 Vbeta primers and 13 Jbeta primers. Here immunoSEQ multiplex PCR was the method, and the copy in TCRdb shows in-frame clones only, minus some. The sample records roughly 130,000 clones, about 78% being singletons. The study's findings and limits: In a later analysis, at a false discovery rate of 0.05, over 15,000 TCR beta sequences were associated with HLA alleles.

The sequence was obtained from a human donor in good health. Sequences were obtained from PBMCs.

CDR3 in amino acids: CASSLGDGFGQGTGELFF. The CDR3 nucleotides are TGTGCCAGCAGCTTAGGAGACGGGTTTGGCCAGGGGACCGGGGAGCTGTTTTTT. This sequence joins TRBV11-3 and TRBJ2-2, with D tentatively TRBD1 (6 bases). The CDR3 length is 18 residues. Per germline, CDR1 SGHNT and CDR2 YENEEA. V gave up 1 base and J gave up 5 bases, with 20 bases separating them.